Below are 20 T cell receptor beta chains sequenced from a single sample in a study of T-cell memory formation after mild COVID-19. TCRdb reprocessed the 5' RACE reads with MiXCR, giving one entry per CDR3 protein. Found here are 250,000 to 350,000 distinct CDR3 sequences, approximately 15% of them singletons; the top ten hold approximately 23%. The sample consisted of PBMCs or a T cell subset sorted from them (not recorded which). The source is a young man who had mild COVID-19 (a few samples of this study predate the infection). Cell type and time point are not known.

The chain couples TRBV20-1 to TRBJ1-2; unclear D gene. Germline CDR1 DFQATT, CDR2 SNEGSKA (reference sequence). V was pared by 1 base and J by 8 bases, with 14 bases between. CDR3 length: 13 residues. The CDR3: CSARVGRPMGYTF. The DNA of the CDR3 is TGCAGTGCTAGAGTAGGCAGGCCTATGGGCTACACCTTC.

The table lists this clonotype with a few counts. This chain links TRBV12-3 or TRBV12-4 with TRBJ2-7; 10 bases line up with TRBD2. The CDR3 is 15 amino acids. V was clipped by 6 bases and J by 3 bases; unmatched bases: 8. The CDR3 DNA follows: TGTGCCAGCAGCTTCGGGCTAGCGGGGGACTACGAGCAGTACGTC. Its protein product is CASSFGLAGDYEQYV.

This CDR3 is CAISESMPGQQPQHF. The CDR3 DNA follows: TGTGCCATCAGTGAGTCGATGCCAGGGCAACAGCCCCAGCATTTT. The chain combines TRBV10-3 with TRBJ1-5, with D perhaps matching TRBD1 (5 bases). The CDR3 has 15 residues. Trimming removed 0 bases at V and 7 bases at J, with 13 bases between. The germline gives CDR1 ENHRY, CDR2 SYGVKD.

This clonotype was seen a few times. The V call is TRBV20-1, the J call TRBJ2-4; 8 bases match TRBD2. Trimming at V came to 6 bases and at J to 2 bases, leaving 15 bases not matched to a gene. The CDR3 covers 17 residues. CDR1 is DFQATT, CDR2 SNEGSKA, per germline (reference sequence). In DNA, the CDR3 is TGCAGTGCCGAATATCCCGTGACTAGCGTTTCCAAAAACATTCAGTACTTC. Translating it yields CSAEYPVTSVSKNIQYF.

This clonotype has a handful of counts. This chain links TRBV6-5 with TRBJ1-4; 7 nucleotides line up with TRBD1. With 0 bases clipped from V and 7 bases from J, the junction kept 8 bases outside the gene matches. The germline V gene encodes CDR1 MNHEY and CDR2 SVGAGI. There are 16 residues in the CDR3. The CDR3 loop reads CASSYSGRGASEKLFF. CDR3 in DNA: TGTGCCAGCAGTTACTCTGGCAGGGGGGCGAGTGAAAAACTGTTTTTT.

This clonotype was detected ten times or more. The chain's CDR3 is CASSGLAGGGTDTQYF. CDR3 bases: TGTGCCAGCTCGGGACTAGCGGGGGGCGGAACAGATACGCAGTATTTT. V usage is TRBV4-2 and J usage is TRBJ2-3; 15 bases align to TRBD2. The ends lost 8 bases at V and 3 bases at J; junction bases unmatched: 6. The CDR3 has 16 amino acids. Germline-derived CDR1 and CDR2 are LGHNA and YNFKEQ.

This clonotype was observed a few times. The chain has TRBV9 and TRBJ1-1; D is perhaps TRBD1 (6 bases). The CDR3 runs to 14 residues. Between the trimmed V and J ends, which lost 3 bases and 5 bases, there was a span of 14 bases. Germline-derived CDR1 and CDR2 are SGDLS and YYNGEE. CDR3 bases: TGTGCCAGCAGCGCCGAGGGGGAGGGAACTGAAGCTTTCTTT. Translated, it gives CASSAEGEGTEAFF.

This clonotype has a handful of counts. CDR3 bases: TGTGCCAGCAGCTTATACCCAGGGGTTTCTTGGGAGACCCAGTACTTC. Protein sequence: CASSLYPGVSWETQYF. The chain recombines TRBV7-9 with TRBJ2-5, with a possible D match to TRBD1 (6 bases). The ends were cut back, 2 bases at V and 5 bases at J, with 18 bases in the middle. Per the germline V gene, CDR1 is SEHNR and CDR2 is FQNEAQ (reference sequence). The CDR3 sequence is 16 residues long.

This chain joins TRBV30 and TRBJ2-5; TRBD2 might be the D (5 bases). The ends were cut back, 3 bases at V and 2 bases at J, with 10 bases in the middle. CDR3 length: 13 residues. CDR1 and CDR2 from the germline V gene are GTSNPN and SVGIG (reference sequence). CDR3 loop: CAWREEAQETQYF. CDR3 in DNA: TGTGCCTGGAGGGAGGAGGCGCAAGAGACCCAGTACTTC.

The chain recombines TRBV7-9 with TRBJ2-3, with TRBD1 matching over 7 bases. With 4 bases clipped from V and 1 base from J, the junction kept 5 bases outside the gene matches. CDR1 and CDR2 (germline): SEHNR, FQNEAQ (reference sequence). The CDR3 has 15 residues. The CDR3 reads CASSWWTGGTDTQYF. The CDR3 DNA reads as TGTGCCAGCAGCTGGTGGACAGGCGGCACAGATACGCAGTATTTT.

The gene calls are TRBV29-1 and TRBJ2-1, with TRBD2 matching over 9 bases. Germline loops: CDR1 SQVTM, CDR2 ANQGSEA. J was trimmed by 9 bases and V by 5 bases; bases with no gene match: 5. The CDR3 has 12 residues. The CDR3 is CSVSGGQGEQFF. The CDR3 nucleotides are TGCAGCGTTAGCGGGGGGCAGGGTGAGCAGTTCTTC.

The chain recombines TRBV3-1 with TRBJ1-3; 9 nucleotides line up with TRBD1. The V gene end was trimmed by 2 bases and the J gene end by 4 bases; junction bases not matched to a gene: 6. The germline CDR1 and CDR2 sequences are LGHDT and YNNKEL (reference sequence). The CDR3 contains 16 residues. This CDR3 reads CASSQPGTGIGNTIYF. CDR3 DNA: TGTGCCAGCAGCCAACCAGGGACAGGGATCGGAAACACCATATATTTT.

This clonotype was seen many times. The genes are TRBV5-1 and TRBJ1-1; D is ambiguous. The CDR3 loop spans 14 amino acids. V was shortened by 4 bases and J by 4 bases, with 14 bases between the two germline ends. The V gene's germline CDR1 is SGHRS and CDR2 YFSETQ. CDR3 DNA sequence: TGCGCCAGCAGCCTCGCGGCGGGTAGCACTGAAGCTTTCTTT. It is translated as CASSLAAGSTEAFF.

There are many counts of this clonotype. The chain carries TRBV20-1 and TRBJ2-1, with 9 nucleotides matching TRBD1. Germline V gives CDR1 DFQATT, CDR2 SNEGSKA (reference sequence). The CDR3 is made up of 15 amino acids. V gave up 3 bases and J gave up 3 bases; unmatched junction bases: 6. The chain's CDR3 is CSASGGQGIYNEQFF. The CDR3 DNA sequence: TGCAGTGCTAGTGGGGGACAGGGTATCTACAATGAGCAGTTCTTC.

On this clonotype: A clone one base away is much larger, so this may be a read error. The chain carries TRBV9 and TRBJ2-3; D perhaps matches TRBD2 (6 bases). Germline CDR1 and CDR2: SGDLS and YYNGEE. CDR3 length equals 13 residues. The ends were cut back, 8 bases at V and 0 bases at J, with 10 bases in the middle. Here the CDR3 reads CARSGGSTDTQYF. CDR3 in DNA: TGTGCCAGAAGTGGGGGGAGCACAGATACGCAGTATTTT.

The chain has TRBV6-2 or TRBV6-3 and TRBJ1-6, with unresolved D. The germline V gene encodes CDR1 MNHEY and CDR2 SVGEGT. The CDR3 has 15 amino acids. Trimming pared 2 bases from V and 6 bases from J, leaving 11 bases between. CDR3 nucleotide sequence: TGTGCCAGCAGTTACGCGGACGGATCTAATTCACCCCTCCACTTT. This sequence encodes CASSYADGSNSPLHF.

This clonotype was observed a few times. This sequence joins TRBV15 and TRBJ1-2; 7 nucleotides match TRBD1. CDR3 length equals 13 residues. CDR1 and CDR2 (germline): LNHNV, YYDKDF (reference sequence). J was trimmed by 4 bases and V by 3 bases; bases with no gene match: 2. CDR3 in amino acids: CATSRGQTYGYTF. The CDR3 coding sequence is TGTGCCACCAGCAGGGGACAGACCTATGGCTACACCTTC.

This sequence joins TRBV5-1 and TRBJ2-1, with D maybe TRBD1 (6 bases). CDR1 is SGHRS and CDR2 is YFSETQ in the germline V gene. The V and J ends lost 1 base and 9 bases respectively, with 14 bases between them. CDR3 length equals 14 residues. DNA of the CDR3: TGCGCCAGCAGCTTGAGGCAGGGGCGTAGTGAGCAGTTCTTC. The encoded protein is CASSLRQGRSEQFF.

The V gene is TRBV6-5, the J gene TRBJ1-4; no reliable D call. Germline lookup yields CDR1 MNHEY and CDR2 SVGAGI. The CDR3 covers 13 residues. Trimming left V 4 bases short and J 5 bases short, with 8 bases between. The CDR3 spells CASSSGENEKLFF. DNA of the CDR3: TGTGCCAGCAGTTCCGGGGAGAATGAAAAACTGTTTTTT.

V is TRBV29-1 and J is TRBJ1-1; D gene ambiguous. The length of the CDR3 is 13 residues. Germline CDR1 reads SQVTM; CDR2 reads ANQGSEA. V was trimmed by 7 bases and J by 4 bases, leaving 16 bases between them. DNA for the CDR3: TGCAGCGCCCGTGCGGGCGCCAGCACTGAAGCTTTCTTT. Encoded protein: CSARAGASTEAFF.